This T cell receptor (beta chain) originates from a study of neurological immune-mediated disorders. Germline V gives CDR1 SQVTM, CDR2 ANQGSEA. This CDR3 has 14 amino acids. With 3 bases clipped from V and 3 bases from J, the junction kept 5 bases outside the gene matches. 5'RACE with 10-nucleotide random UMIs generated the cDNA. The authors obtained over 160 million TCR-beta sequences from 15-18 subjects per sequencing run. TCRdb re-called the 5' RACE reads with MiXCR, one entry per CDR3 protein. This table has roughly 80,000 distinct CDR3 sequences, under 20% appearing once. This clonotype was seen at least ten times. The antigen remains undetermined. Findings and caveats of the study: Across subjects, expanded clones had no CDR3 amino acid sequences in common, pointing to private repertoires in all groups. HTLV-1-associated myelopathy displayed the greatest TCR clonal expansion, and multiple sclerosis exhibited the smallest, lower than that of healthy controls.

This chain joins TRBV29-1 and TRBJ1-1, with TRBD1 identical over 9 bases. The specimen sequenced was PBMCs. The source of this sequence is a woman in her thirties or forties in good health. The CDR3: CSVEGRQGDTEAFF. The CDR3 region has the DNA TGCAGCGTTGAGGGGAGACAGGGGGACACTGAAGCTTTCTTT.